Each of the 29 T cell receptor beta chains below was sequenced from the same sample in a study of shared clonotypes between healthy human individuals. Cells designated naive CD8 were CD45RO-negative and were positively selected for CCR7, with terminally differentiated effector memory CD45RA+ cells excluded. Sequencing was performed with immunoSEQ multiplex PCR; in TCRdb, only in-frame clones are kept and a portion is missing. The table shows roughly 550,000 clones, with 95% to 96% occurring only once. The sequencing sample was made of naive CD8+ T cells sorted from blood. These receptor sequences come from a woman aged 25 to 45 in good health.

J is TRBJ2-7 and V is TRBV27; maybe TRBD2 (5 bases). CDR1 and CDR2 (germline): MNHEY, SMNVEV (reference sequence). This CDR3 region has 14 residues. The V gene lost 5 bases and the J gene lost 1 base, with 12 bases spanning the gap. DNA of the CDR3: TGTGCCAGCAGTACCGGACTGCTGTCCTACGAGCAGTACTTC. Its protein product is CASSTGLLSYEQYF.

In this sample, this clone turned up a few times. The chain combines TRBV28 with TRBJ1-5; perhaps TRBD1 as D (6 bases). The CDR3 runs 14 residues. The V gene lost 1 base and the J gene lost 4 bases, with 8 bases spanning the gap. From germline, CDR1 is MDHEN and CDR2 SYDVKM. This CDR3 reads CASSLSDRNQPQHF. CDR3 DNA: TGTGCCAGCAGTTTATCCGACAGGAATCAGCCCCAGCATTTT.

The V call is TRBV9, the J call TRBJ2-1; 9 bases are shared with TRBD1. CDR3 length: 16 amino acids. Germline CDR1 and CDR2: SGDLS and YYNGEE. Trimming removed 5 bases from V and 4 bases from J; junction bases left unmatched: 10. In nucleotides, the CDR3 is TGTGCCAGCAGTCTCTCCTCCGGGACAGGGTACAATGAGCAGTTCTTC. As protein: CASSLSSGTGYNEQFF.

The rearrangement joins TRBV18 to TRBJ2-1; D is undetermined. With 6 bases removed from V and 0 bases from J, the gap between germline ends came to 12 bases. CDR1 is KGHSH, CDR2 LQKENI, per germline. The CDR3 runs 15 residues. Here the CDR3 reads CASSIGTVSYNEQFF. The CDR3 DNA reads TGTGCCAGCTCCATTGGAACGGTCTCCTACAATGAGCAGTTCTTC.

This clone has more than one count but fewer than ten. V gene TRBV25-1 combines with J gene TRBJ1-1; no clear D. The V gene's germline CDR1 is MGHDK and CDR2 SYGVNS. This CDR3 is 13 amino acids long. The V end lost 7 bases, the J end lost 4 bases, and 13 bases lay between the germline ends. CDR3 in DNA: TGTGCCAGCACGATAGGGTCGGCCACTGAAGCTTTCTTT. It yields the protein CASTIGSATEAFF.

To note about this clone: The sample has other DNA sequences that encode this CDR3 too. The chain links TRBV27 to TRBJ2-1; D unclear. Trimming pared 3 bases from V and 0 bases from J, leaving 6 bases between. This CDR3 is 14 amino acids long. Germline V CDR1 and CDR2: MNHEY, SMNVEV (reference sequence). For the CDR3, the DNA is TGTGCCAGCAGTTTCGTAAGCTCCTACAATGAGCAGTTCTTC. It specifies CASSFVSSYNEQFF.

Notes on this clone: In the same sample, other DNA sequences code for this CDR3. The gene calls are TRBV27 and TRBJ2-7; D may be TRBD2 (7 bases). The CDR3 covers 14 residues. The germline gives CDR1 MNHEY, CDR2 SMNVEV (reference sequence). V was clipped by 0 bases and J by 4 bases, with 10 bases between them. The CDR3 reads CASSLSRGGYEQYF. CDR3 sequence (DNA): TGTGCCAGCAGTTTATCTAGGGGGGGTTACGAGCAGTACTTC.

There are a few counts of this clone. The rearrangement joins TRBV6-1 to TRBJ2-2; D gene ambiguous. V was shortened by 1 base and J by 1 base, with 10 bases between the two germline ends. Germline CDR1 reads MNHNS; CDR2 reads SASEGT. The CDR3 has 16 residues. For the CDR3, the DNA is TGTGCCAGCAGTGAAGTTGGGCTTTTGAACACCGGGGAGCTGTTTTTT. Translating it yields CASSEVGLLNTGELFF.

The CDR3 region has the DNA TGTGCCAGCAGTCCTCAGACTAGCGGGAGGTACGAGCAGTACTTC. The encoded protein is CASSPQTSGRYEQYF. The J gene is TRBJ2-7, the V gene TRBV27; 13 bases agree with TRBD2. Losses at the gene ends were 5 bases for V and 4 bases for J; bases not matched to a gene: 5. CDR3 length: 15 residues. Germline values: CDR1 MNHEY, CDR2 SMNVEV (reference sequence).

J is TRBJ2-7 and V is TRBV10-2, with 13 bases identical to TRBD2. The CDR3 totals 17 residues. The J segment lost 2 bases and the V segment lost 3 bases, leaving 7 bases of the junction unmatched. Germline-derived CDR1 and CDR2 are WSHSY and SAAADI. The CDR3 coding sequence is TGCGCCAGCAGTGACCCGGGACTAGCGGGAAATACCTACGAGCAGTACTTC. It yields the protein CASSDPGLAGNTYEQYF.

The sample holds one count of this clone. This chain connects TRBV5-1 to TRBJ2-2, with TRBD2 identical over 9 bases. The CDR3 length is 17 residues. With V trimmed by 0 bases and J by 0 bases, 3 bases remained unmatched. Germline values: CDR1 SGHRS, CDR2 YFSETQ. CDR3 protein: CASSLVIAGANTGELFF. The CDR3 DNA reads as TGCGCCAGCAGCTTGGTAATAGCGGGGGCGAACACCGGGGAGCTGTTTTTT.

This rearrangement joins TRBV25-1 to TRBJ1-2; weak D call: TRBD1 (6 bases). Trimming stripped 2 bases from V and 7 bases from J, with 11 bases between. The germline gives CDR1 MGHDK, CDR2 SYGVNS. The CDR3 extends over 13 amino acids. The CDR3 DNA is TGTGCCAGCAGTGAAGGGGGGGCTCTTGGCTACACCTTC. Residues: CASSEGGALGYTF.

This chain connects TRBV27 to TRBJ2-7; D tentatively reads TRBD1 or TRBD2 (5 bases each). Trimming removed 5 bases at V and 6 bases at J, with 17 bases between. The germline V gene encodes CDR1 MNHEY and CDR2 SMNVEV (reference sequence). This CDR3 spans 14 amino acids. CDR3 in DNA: TGTGCCAGCAGTCCGATTGACGGGGCCGCCGAGCAGTACTTC. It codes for CASSPIDGAAEQYF.

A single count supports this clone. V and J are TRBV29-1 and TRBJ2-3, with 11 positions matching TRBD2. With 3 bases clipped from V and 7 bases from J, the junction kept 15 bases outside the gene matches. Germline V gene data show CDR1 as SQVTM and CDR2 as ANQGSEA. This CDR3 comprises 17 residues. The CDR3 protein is CSVDGLAGGHRSNTQYF. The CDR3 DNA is TGCAGCGTTGACGGCCTAGCGGGAGGCCACCGTTCAAATACGCAGTATTTT.

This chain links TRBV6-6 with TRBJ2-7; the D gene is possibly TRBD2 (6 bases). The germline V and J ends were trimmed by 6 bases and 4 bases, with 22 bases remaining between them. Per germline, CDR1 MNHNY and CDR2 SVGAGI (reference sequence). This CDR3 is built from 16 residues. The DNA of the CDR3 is TGTGCCAGCAGCCCCGAAGGTACCGCGGGAACTTACGAGCAGTACTTC. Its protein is CASSPEGTAGTYEQYF.

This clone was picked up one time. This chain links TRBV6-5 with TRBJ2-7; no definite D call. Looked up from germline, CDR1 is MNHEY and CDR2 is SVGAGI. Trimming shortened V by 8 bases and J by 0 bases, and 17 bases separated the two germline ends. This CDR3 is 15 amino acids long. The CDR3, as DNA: TGTGCCAGCTCCCTCATAGGGTCCGGCTCCTACGAGCAGTACTTC. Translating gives CASSLIGSGSYEQYF.

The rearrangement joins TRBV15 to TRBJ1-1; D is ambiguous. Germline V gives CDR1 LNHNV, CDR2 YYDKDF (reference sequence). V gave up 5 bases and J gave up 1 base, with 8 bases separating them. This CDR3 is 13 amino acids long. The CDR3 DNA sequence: TGTGCCACCAGCTGGTCAAGGAACACTGAAGCTTTCTTT. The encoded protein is CATSWSRNTEAFF.

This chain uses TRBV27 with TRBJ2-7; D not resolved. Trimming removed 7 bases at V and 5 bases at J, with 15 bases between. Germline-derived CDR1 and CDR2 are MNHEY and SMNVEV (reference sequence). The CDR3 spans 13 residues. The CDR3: CASIAVPGDEQYF. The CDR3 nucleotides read TGTGCCAGCATCGCAGTTCCGGGCGACGAGCAGTACTTC.

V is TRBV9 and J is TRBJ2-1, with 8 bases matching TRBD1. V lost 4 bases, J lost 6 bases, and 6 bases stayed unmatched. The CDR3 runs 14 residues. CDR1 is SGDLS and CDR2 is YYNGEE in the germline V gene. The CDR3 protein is CASSYQDRVNEQFF. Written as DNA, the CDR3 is TGTGCCAGCAGCTACCAGGACAGGGTCAATGAGCAGTTCTTC.

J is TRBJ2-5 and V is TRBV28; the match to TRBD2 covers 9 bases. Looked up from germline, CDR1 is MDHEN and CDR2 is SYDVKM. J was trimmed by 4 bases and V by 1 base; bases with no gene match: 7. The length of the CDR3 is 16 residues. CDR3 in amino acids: CASSLYPGLALETQYF. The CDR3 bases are TGTGCCAGCAGTTTATATCCGGGACTAGCATTAGAGACCCAGTACTTC.

CDR3 residues: CASSRPSFQPQHF. As DNA, the CDR3 is TGTGCCAGCAGTCGGCCCTCGTTCCAGCCCCAGCATTTT. The chain has TRBV28 and TRBJ1-5; D gene unclear. The V end lost 5 bases, the J end lost 7 bases, and 12 bases lay between the germline ends. CDR1 and CDR2 from the germline V gene are MDHEN and SYDVKM. CDR3 length: 13 amino acids.

This CDR3 reads CATGDRDSNQPQHF. For the CDR3, the DNA is TGTGCCACGGGAGACAGGGATAGCAATCAGCCCCAGCATTTT. The chain joins TRBV28 to TRBJ1-5; 7 bases map to TRBD1. CDR3 size: 14 residues. Trimming cost V 10 bases and J 0 bases; bases outside gene matches: 6. Looked up from germline, CDR1 is MDHEN and CDR2 is SYDVKM.

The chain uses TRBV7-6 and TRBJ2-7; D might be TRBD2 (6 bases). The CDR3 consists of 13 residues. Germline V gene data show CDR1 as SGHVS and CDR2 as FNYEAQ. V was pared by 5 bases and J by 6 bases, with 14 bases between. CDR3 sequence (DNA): TGTGCCAGCAGCCCACGACTAGGCATCGAGCAGTACTTC. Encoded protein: CASSPRLGIEQYF.

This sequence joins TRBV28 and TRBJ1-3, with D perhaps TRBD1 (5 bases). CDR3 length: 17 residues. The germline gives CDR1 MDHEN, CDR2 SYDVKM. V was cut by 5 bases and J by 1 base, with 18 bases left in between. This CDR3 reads CASSPAGTTRSGNTIYF. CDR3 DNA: TGTGCCAGCAGTCCTGCCGGGACTACGAGGTCTGGAAACACCATATATTTT.

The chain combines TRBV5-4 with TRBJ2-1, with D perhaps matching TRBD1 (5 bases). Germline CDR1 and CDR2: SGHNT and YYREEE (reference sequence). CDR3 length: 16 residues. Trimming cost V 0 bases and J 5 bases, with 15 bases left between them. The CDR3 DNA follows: TGTGCCAGCAGCTTGGACAGGCCGATACCGGACAATGAGCAGTTCTTC. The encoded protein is CASSLDRPIPDNEQFF.

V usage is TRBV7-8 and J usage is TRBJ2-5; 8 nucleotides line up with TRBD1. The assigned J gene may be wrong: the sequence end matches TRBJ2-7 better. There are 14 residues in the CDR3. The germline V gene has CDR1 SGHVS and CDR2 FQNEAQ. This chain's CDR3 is CASSLWDRSYEQYF. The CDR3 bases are TGTGCCAGCAGCTTATGGGACAGGTCCTACGAGCAGTACTTC.

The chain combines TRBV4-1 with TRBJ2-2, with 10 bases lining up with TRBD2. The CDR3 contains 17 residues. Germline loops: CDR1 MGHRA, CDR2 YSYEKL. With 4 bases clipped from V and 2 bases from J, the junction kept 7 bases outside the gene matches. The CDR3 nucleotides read TGCGCCAGCAGCCCGGAAGGGACTAGCGTTAACACCGGGGAGCTGTTTTTT. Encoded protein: CASSPEGTSVNTGELFF.

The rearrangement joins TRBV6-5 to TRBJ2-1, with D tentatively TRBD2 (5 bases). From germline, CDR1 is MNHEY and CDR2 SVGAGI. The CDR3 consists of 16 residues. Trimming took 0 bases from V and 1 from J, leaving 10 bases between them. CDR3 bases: TGTGCCAGCAGTTACTCGTGGGAGTCATCCTACAATGAGCAGTTCTTC. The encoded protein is CASSYSWESSYNEQFF.

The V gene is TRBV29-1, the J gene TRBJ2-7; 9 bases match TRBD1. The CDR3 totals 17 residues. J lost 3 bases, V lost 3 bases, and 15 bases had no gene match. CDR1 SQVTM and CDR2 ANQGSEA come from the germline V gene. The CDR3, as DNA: TGCAGCGTTGAGTCCCTCACCGGGACAGGGCTTTACTACGAGCAGTACTTC. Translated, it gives CSVESLTGTGLYYEQYF.